Listed below are T cell receptor beta chains from one sample, sequenced in a study of blood T cell repertoires in COVID-19. Measured with immunoSEQ multiplex PCR; TCRdb has only the in-frame clones, and not every one. The data show fewer than 200,000 clones, 85% seen once. Sequencing was carried out using peripheral blood. Receptor source: a man in his forties with acute or convalescent COVID-19. Each CDR3 is given with its conserved first and last residue. D genes are given only for firm matches. Only some rows state a clone size, as once, few, many or a class for expanded clones.

clone_size | j_call | v_call | d_call | cdr3_aa | cdr3_nt
once | TRBJ1-1 | TRBV4-2 | NA | CASSQEVATAGTEAFF | TGTGCCAGCAGCCAAGAGGTGGCGACGGCGGGGACTGAAGCTTTCTTT
NA | TRBJ2-5 | TRBV4-2 | NA | CASSQEYPTGRDQETQYF | TGTGCCAGCAGCCAAGAGTACCCTACTGGGAGAGACCAAGAGACCCAGTACTTC
NA | TRBJ2-1 | TRBV7-9 | TRBD2 | CASSPERGVLDVEQFF | TGTGCCAGCAGCCCTGAGCGGGGGGTCTTGGATGTGGAGCAGTTCTTC
NA | TRBJ1-5 | TRBV5-8 | NA | CASSRGRSGQSNQPQHF | TGTGCCAGCAGCCGGGGTCGGTCTGGGCAGAGCAATCAGCCCCAGCATTTT
NA | TRBJ1-3 | TRBV10-3 | NA | CAASQGLPGNTIYF | TGTGCCGCATCTCAGGGGTTACCTGGAAACACCATATATTTT
NA | TRBJ2-3 | TRBV9 | TRBD1 | CASSVISGTGITDTQYF | TGTGCCAGCAGCGTTATCTCCGGGACAGGGATCACAGATACGCAGTATTTT
NA | TRBJ2-2 | TRBV28 | TRBD1 | CASSLYPGQGDTGELFF | TGTGCCAGCAGTTTATACCCGGGACAGGGGGACACCGGGGAGCTGTTTTTT
NA | TRBJ1-2 | TRBV6-5 | TRBD1 | CASSLRRTGSYGYTF | TGTGCCAGCAGTCTAAGAAGGACAGGGAGCTATGGCTACACCTTC
few | TRBJ2-2 | TRBV5-1 | NA | CASKTGPGELFF | TGCGCCAGTAAGACAGGTCCCGGGGAGCTGTTTTTT
NA | TRBJ1-6 | TRBV5-6 | NA | CASSSIAGDSPLHF | TGTGCCAGCAGCTCCATTGCAGGGGATTCACCCCTCCACTTT
once | TRBJ1-2 | TRBV6-1 | NA | CASSEYGRANYGYTF | TGTGCCAGCAGTGAATATGGCAGGGCAAACTATGGCTACACCTTC
NA | TRBJ1-1 | TRBV9 | NA | CASSTFGGQLTEAFF | TGTGCCAGCAGCACTTTCGGCGGGCAACTCACTGAAGCTTTCTTT
NA | TRBJ1-4 | TRBV5-6 | NA | CASSLAGLPNEKLFF | TGTGCCAGCAGCTTGGCGGGTCTGCCTAATGAAAAACTGTTTTTT